One sample yielded the 30 T cell receptor beta chains listed below, sequenced in a study of molecular identifiers for immune sequencing clone quantification. TCRdb reanalysed the PCR reads using MiXCR and keeps one entry per CDR3 protein. The sample lists hundreds of thousands of distinct CDR3 sequences, 20% to 25% seen once, with under 0.95% in the top ten. Sequencing was done on a sample of naive CD8+ T cells from blood, with Jurkat cell RNA spiked in. This sample's subset: FACS-sorted CD8+CD4-CCR7+CD45RA+ naive T cells. The receptors originated from a human donor in good health. Some libraries in this study had Jurkat cell RNA spiked in.

This clonotype was counted ten times or more. This sequence joins TRBV5-1 and TRBJ1-5; tentative D call: TRBD1 (5 bases). The germline V gene encodes CDR1 SGHRS and CDR2 YFSETQ. The CDR3 has 15 amino acids. The germline V and J ends were trimmed by 6 bases and 0 bases, with 13 bases remaining between them. The CDR3 nucleotides read TGCGCCAGCACCAGGGACGATTATAGCAATCAGCCCCAGCATTTT. Translated: CASTRDDYSNQPQHF.

This clonotype was observed at least ten times. This chain joins TRBV6-2 or TRBV6-3 and TRBJ1-2; D ambiguous. The CDR3 covers 14 residues. Trimming took 2 bases from V and 3 from J, leaving 10 bases between them. Per the germline V gene, CDR1 is MNHEY and CDR2 is SVGEGT. The CDR3 here is CASSYSVDYYGYTF. Written as DNA, the CDR3 is TGTGCCAGCAGTTACAGTGTAGACTACTATGGCTACACCTTC.

Only a few counts were recorded for this clonotype. The genes are TRBV10-2 and TRBJ2-3; a weak D match, TRBD1 (5 bases). The V gene lost 5 bases and the J gene lost 0 bases, with 9 bases spanning the gap. In germline, CDR1 is WSHSY, CDR2 SAAADI. This CDR3 region has 14 residues. DNA for the CDR3: TGCGCCAGCAGTTCCGACAGAAGCACAGATACGCAGTATTTT. This gives the protein CASSSDRSTDTQYF.

This clonotype was seen repeatedly, ten times or more. The DNA for the CDR3 is TGTGCCAGCATCCAGGACTGGGGCCTCGAGCAGTACTTC. This codes for CASIQDWGLEQYF. J is TRBJ2-7 and V is TRBV6-1, with D possibly being TRBD1 or TRBD2 (5 bases each). The CDR3 is made up of 13 amino acids. The germline V gene has CDR1 MNHNS and CDR2 SASEGT. The V end lost 7 bases, the J end lost 6 bases, and 16 bases lay between the germline ends.

The genes are TRBV27 and TRBJ2-7; 7 bases agree with TRBD1. Germline CDR1 reads MNHEY; CDR2 reads SMNVEV (reference sequence). The ends lost 4 bases at V and 2 bases at J; junction bases unmatched: 11. The length of the CDR3 is 16 residues. CDR3 region: CASSSATGYPTYEQYF. CDR3 nucleotide sequence: TGTGCCAGCAGTTCCGCGACAGGGTACCCGACCTACGAGCAGTACTTC.

A word on this clonotype: A much larger clone differs by one base, so this may be a read error. The chain joins TRBV13 to TRBJ2-3; no firm D call. The CDR3 has 13 residues. V was trimmed by 5 bases and J by 6 bases, leaving 12 bases between them. Germline-derived CDR1 and CDR2 are PRHDT and FYEKMQ (reference sequence). CDR3: CASSALPADTQYF. CDR3 nucleotide sequence: TGTGCCAGCAGCGCCCTCCCGGCGGATACGCAGTATTTT.

Of note for this clonotype: A much bigger clone sits one base away, suggesting this may be a read error. CDR3 nucleotide sequence: TGCAGCGTTGAAAATCCGGTAGCGGGGGGGCTGGACGGGGAGCTGTTTTTT. It encodes CSVENPVAGGLDGELFF. The gene calls are TRBV29-1 and TRBJ2-2, with TRBD2 matching over 11 bases. Germline CDR1 and CDR2: SQVTM and ANQGSEA. The V and J ends lost 2 bases and 7 bases, in that order; junction bases with no gene match: 12. This CDR3 is built from 17 residues.

This rearrangement joins TRBV4-1 to TRBJ2-7, with D perhaps given as TRBD1 or TRBD2 (5 bases each). Per the germline V gene, CDR1 is MGHRA and CDR2 is YSYEKL. Trimming stripped 0 bases from V and 0 bases from J, with 9 bases between. The CDR3 loop spans 15 amino acids. The CDR3 protein is CASSQESGSSYEQYF. Written as DNA, the CDR3 is TGCGCCAGCAGCCAAGAATCAGGGAGCTCCTACGAGCAGTACTTC.

This clonotype appeared a few times. V gene TRBV20-1 combines with J gene TRBJ2-2; D ambiguous. Trimming pared 0 bases from V and 1 base from J, leaving 12 bases between. Germline V gene sequence: CDR1 DFQATT, CDR2 SNEGSKA (reference sequence). This CDR3 spans 16 amino acids. The CDR3 reads CSARDGIAQNTGELFF. The CDR3 DNA follows: TGCAGTGCTAGAGATGGGATAGCACAGAACACCGGGGAGCTGTTTTTT.

A word on this clonotype: Since the CDR3 does not end with the conserved phenylalanine or tryptophan, this likely comes from a read error. The chain has TRBV2 and TRBJ2-5; D unclear. Germline V gene data show CDR1 as SNHLY and CDR2 as FYNNEI. Trimming removed 3 bases from V and 0 bases from J, with 8 bases in between. The CDR3 sequence is 14 residues long. CDR3 nucleotide sequence: TGTGCCAGCAGTGACTCACCGTACCAAGAGACCCAGTACTAC. It translates to CASSDSPYQETQYY.

This clonotype has at least ten counts. V gene TRBV25-1 combines with J gene TRBJ1-2; D is uncertain. Trimming removed 1 base at V and 6 bases at J, with 15 bases between. Germline-derived CDR1 and CDR2 are MGHDK and SYGVNS. There are 15 residues in the CDR3. CDR3 loop: CASSESKGMVDGYTF. CDR3 bases: TGTGCCAGCAGTGAATCTAAGGGAATGGTAGATGGCTACACCTTC.

This clonotype was counted ten times or more. V and J are TRBV4-1 and TRBJ2-5; tentatively, D is TRBD1 or TRBD2 (5 bases each). The length of the CDR3 is 17 residues. Germline V CDR1 and CDR2: MGHRA, YSYEKL. V dropped 3 bases and J dropped 1 base, with 18 bases sitting between them. The CDR3 region has the DNA TGCGCCAGCAGCCAGCCAAACCGGGACCTGTTCCAAGAGACCCAGTACTTC. Translating it yields CASSQPNRDLFQETQYF.

This clonotype has only one observation. Possible read error: a much larger clone is one base away. J is TRBJ2-5 and V is TRBV10-3, with D hard to call. Trimming stripped 3 bases from V and 7 bases from J, with 6 bases between. This CDR3 spans 11 amino acids. Looked up from germline, CDR1 is ENHRY and CDR2 is SYGVKD. DNA for the CDR3: TGTGCCATCAGTGATCGAGGGACCCAGTACTTC. The encoded protein is CAISDRGTQYF.

This clonotype was seen a few times. V usage is TRBV6-2 or TRBV6-3 and J usage is TRBJ1-5; D is unresolved. V was shortened by 1 base and J by 4 bases, with 20 bases between the two germline ends. The CDR3 is made up of 18 amino acids. Germline V gene data show CDR1 as MNHEY and CDR2 as SVGEGT. The DNA for the CDR3 is TGTGCCAGCAGTTACTTCGGCCCGCGAGCTGGGCAAAATCAGCCCCAGCATTTT. It specifies CASSYFGPRAGQNQPQHF.

At least ten counts were recorded for this clonotype. V usage is TRBV14 and J usage is TRBJ1-2; D is undetermined. Germline CDR1 is SGHDN and CDR2 is FVKESK. V gave up 1 base and J gave up 0 bases, with 12 bases separating them. CDR3 length equals 16 residues. The DNA of the CDR3 is TGTGCCAGCAGCCAAGTTGGCAGCATAGCTAACTATGGCTACACCTTC. Its protein is CASSQVGSIANYGYTF.

Many counts were recorded for this clonotype. The chain couples TRBV19 to TRBJ2-6; 7 bases match TRBD2. The CDR3 consists of 17 residues. Germline V gene lookup returns CDR1 LNHDA and CDR2 SQIVND (reference sequence). V trimming: 2 bases; J trimming: 0 bases; junction bases outside the gene matches: 4. CDR3 sequence reads: CASSIYGGGSGANVLTF. The CDR3 DNA is TGTGCCAGTAGTATATATGGGGGGGGCTCTGGGGCCAACGTCCTGACTTTC.

This clonotype has just a few counts. The chain is built from TRBV4-1 and TRBJ1-6, with 7 bases aligning to TRBD1. Germline-derived CDR1 and CDR2 are MGHRA and YSYEKL. Germline trimming cut 2 bases from V and 1 base from J; bases unmatched to any gene: 8. This CDR3 has 18 amino acids. In DNA, the CDR3 is TGCGCCAGCAGCCAAAATGGGGCCAGGGGGTCCTATAATTCACCCCTCCACTTT. This encodes CASSQNGARGSYNSPLHF.

This clonotype has a count of ten or more. The chain couples TRBV30 to TRBJ2-3; 8 bases are shared with TRBD2. The CDR3 spans 13 residues. Germline V gene lookup returns CDR1 GTSNPN and CDR2 SVGIG (reference sequence). Trimming took 4 bases from V and 2 from J; bases not matched to a gene: 2. The CDR3, as DNA: TGTGCCTGGACGGGGGGGTCCACAGATACGCAGTATTTT. It translates to CAWTGGSTDTQYF.

This clonotype was picked up a small number of times. This rearrangement joins TRBV4-1 to TRBJ1-1; 8 nucleotides line up with TRBD1. V gave up 4 bases and J gave up 4 bases; unmatched junction bases: 11. The CDR3 extends over 16 amino acids. Germline assignment: CDR1 MGHRA and CDR2 YSYEKL. CDR3 sequence reads: CASSPGTGEFITEAFF. CDR3 coding DNA: TGCGCCAGCAGCCCCGGGACAGGAGAGTTTATCACTGAAGCTTTCTTT.

This clonotype was recorded many times. The CDR3 spells CASSYSTGANEKLFF. CDR3 sequence (DNA): TGTGCCAGCAGTTACTCGACAGGGGCTAATGAAAAACTGTTTTTT. The chain has TRBV6-5 and TRBJ1-4; 8 positions match TRBD1. V gave up 0 bases and J gave up 3 bases; unmatched junction bases: 0. The CDR3 sequence is 15 residues long. Per germline, CDR1 MNHEY and CDR2 SVGAGI.

This clonotype was seen ten or more times. This rearrangement joins TRBV28 to TRBJ1-3; a possible D gene is TRBD1 (6 bases). The CDR3 is 16 residues long. Between the trimmed V and J ends, which lost 2 bases and 0 bases, there was a span of 11 bases. Germline loops: CDR1 MDHEN, CDR2 SYDVKM. This CDR3 is CASSLGGYSSGNTIYF. Written as DNA, the CDR3 is TGTGCCAGCAGTTTAGGGGGCTACTCCTCTGGAAACACCATATATTTT.

This clonotype appeared a single time. A much larger clone lies a single base off, so this may be a read error. CDR3 in amino acids: CASSSPVGGLETLYF. CDR3 bases: TGTGCCAGCAGCTCCCCGGTGGGGGGGCTGGAGACCCTGTACTTC. The rearrangement uses TRBV7-9 and TRBJ2-5; D is perhaps TRBD2 (7 bases). The CDR3 is 15 residues long. CDR1 and CDR2 (germline): SEHNR, FQNEAQ (reference sequence).

This clonotype was observed many times. The gene calls are TRBV27 and TRBJ2-7; D remains ambiguous. Trimming left V 4 bases short and J 0 bases short, with 10 bases between. The CDR3 consists of 14 residues. CDR1 MNHEY and CDR2 SMNVEV come from the germline V gene (reference sequence). CDR3 coding DNA: TGTGCCAGCAGTTCCGGACCGGGCTCCTACGAGCAGTACTTC. Residues: CASSSGPGSYEQYF.

This clonotype showed up just once. Since a much larger clone is just one base distant, this may be a read error. This chain links TRBV14 with TRBJ2-1, with 8 bases fitting TRBD1. There are 16 residues in the CDR3. Per germline, CDR1 SGHDN and CDR2 FVKESK. CDR3 sequence: CASSQVGTGFRGEQVF. CDR3 DNA sequence: TGTGCCAGCAGCCAAGTGGGGACAGGATTTAGGGGTGAGCAGGTCTTC.

This clonotype was detected many times. The chain is built from TRBV5-6 and TRBJ1-3; no definite D call. V was shortened by 0 bases and J by 0 bases, with 7 bases between the two germline ends. Germline V gene sequence: CDR1 SGHDT, CDR2 YYEEEE. There are 15 residues in the CDR3. The DNA for the CDR3 is TGTGCCAGCAGCTTGGGCGGGGTCTCTGGAAACACCATATATTTT. It yields the protein CASSLGGVSGNTIYF. Combining the CDR3 with reference TRBV5-6 and TRBJ1-3 gives the whole variable domain DAGVTQSPTHLIKTRGQQVTLRCSPKSGHDTVSWYQQALGQGPQFIFQYYEEEERQRGNFPDRFSGHQFPNYSSELNVNALLLGDSALYLCASSLGGVSGNTIYFGEGSWLTVV.

About this clonotype itself: A much larger clone differs from this one at a single base, so this may be a read error. The chain is built from TRBV4-1 and TRBJ1-5; no definite D call. The CDR3 spans 13 residues. Germline-derived CDR1 and CDR2 are MGHRA and YSYEKL. The CDR3 here is CTSSPDSNQPQHF. The CDR3 bases are TGCACCAGCAGCCCGGACAGCAATCAGCCCCAGCATTTT.

This clonotype was detected only a few times. V is TRBV12-3 or TRBV12-4 and J is TRBJ2-3, with D unclear. CDR3 length equals 14 residues. V lost 7 bases, J lost 1 base, and 12 bases lay in between. In DNA form, the CDR3 reads TGTGCCAGCACCAGACTGCTAGGCACAGATACGCAGTATTTT. Protein: CASTRLLGTDTQYF.

Ten or more counts support this clonotype. The rearrangement links TRBV29-1 to TRBJ1-1; 8 bases agree with TRBD1. From germline, CDR1 is SQVTM and CDR2 ANQGSEA. J was trimmed by 7 bases and V by 7 bases; bases with no gene match: 5. The CDR3 sequence is 11 residues long. The CDR3 spells CSGQTGVEAFF. The CDR3 region has the DNA TGCAGCGGACAGACAGGGGTTGAAGCTTTCTTT.

This clonotype was observed a few times. The chain is built from TRBV12-3 or TRBV12-4 and TRBJ2-7; possible D gene TRBD1, 6 bases. Trimming removed 6 bases from V and 2 bases from J, with 11 bases in between. CDR3 length equals 13 residues. CDR3 sequence (DNA): TGTGCCAGCAGAAGGGACACTACCTACGAGCAGTACTTC. Translated: CASRRDTTYEQYF.

About this clonotype itself: It may be a read error: a sequence one base away is much more abundant. V usage is TRBV2 and J usage is TRBJ1-1; no clear D gene. This CDR3 is built from 14 residues. Germline CDR1 is SNHLY and CDR2 is FYNNEI. The CDR3 bases are TGTGCCAGCAGTATAAAGGTCGGAGGGTTTGAAGCTCTCTTT. Its translation: CASSIKVGGFEALF.